Reported below is one TCR beta chain. This clone has just one count. Which antigen it targets is not known. Base qualities are not provided; no much larger clone lies one nucleotide away. Each collaborating institution followed its own protocols to collect whole blood in K2EDTA tubes. Collaborator samples were shipped for TCRbeta analysis as frozen whole blood, isolated PBMCs, or DNA extracted from either sample type. V loses 4 bases at its end and J loses 4 bases; junction bases beyond the gene matches: 2. From the cysteine up to the phenylalanine, the CDR3 has a length of 12 residues. Only CDR3 DNA is held: 36 bases, read in frame from base 1. Taken from the germline V gene, the CDR1 and CDR2 loops are SQVTM and ANQGSEA. TCRbeta CDR3 regions were amplified from genomic DNA using the immunoSEQ Assay, a bias-controlled multiplex PCR. Processing in the source paper ran as follows. Nucleated cell counts per sample were estimated from amplification of reference gene primers within the assay. Sequence reads were collapsed and filtered to measure the absolute abundance of every unique TCRbeta CDR3 rearrangement. For each sample, productive Simpson clonality was calculated by taking the square root of Simpson's diversity index across productive rearrangements. Drawn from immuneACCESS, this table holds only the in-frame rearrangements with V and J called that TCRdb kept. Clones are partly lost; checked studies trace under half to an unresolved V gene and leave the rest unexplained. V, J and clone size derive from that table, while D and trimming were established from the DNA sequence. This sample gives about 86,000 clones in total; around 82% of them show up just once. Together, the top ten hold 0.95% to 1.5% of the sample.

This sample stems from a study of blood T cell repertoires in COVID-19 (TCRdb year 2020). As for the study more broadly: Samples from collaborators originated in the United States, Italy and Spain and spanned both the acute and convalescent phases of COVID-19. Where available, HLA class I and class II types were obtained from metadata supplied by the sample provider rather than from assay-based typing. Subjects who had been exposed to COVID-19, were actively infected with it, or had recovered from it provided the deeply sampled blood TCRbeta repertoires that made up the dataset. Samples came from the ongoing ImmuneRACE study (first 160 participants) plus 1,254 subjects from 6 global collaborators. The repertoires were made available in a free public database intended to serve as a resource for research on the immune response to SARS-CoV-2. The material from the prospective study consisted of cDNA or gDNA derived from T cells, B-cell-depleted T cells, or PBMCs. Sample metadata almost always included a de-identified subject ID, COVID-19 status, age in years and sex. Overall study results and their limits: How much clinical and demographic metadata was included differed by source and by participant, and the metadata was provided uncurated.

This clonotype was sampled from a woman older than 75 with acute or convalescent COVID-19. In this chain, TRBV29-1 is recombined with TRBJ2-3; 7 central nucleotides agree with TRBD2. The sequenced material came from peripheral blood. CDR3 protein: CSVVLAADTQYF. The sequence in DNA is TGCAGCGTTGTTCTAGCGGCAGATACGCAGTATTTT.